This entry lists 25 T cell receptor beta chains sequenced from one sample in a study of beta chain features in type 1 diabetes. Findings and limits, study-wide: Type 1 diabetes patients had TCRB CDR3s that were shorter (moderately but significantly so) in all four CD4+ subsets.

These TCRs are of unknown antigen specificity. Isolated RNA was reverse transcribed in full, so expressed TCRB transcripts were sequenced. Repertoires were generated with immunoSEQ multiplex PCR, while TCRdb's copy carries only in-frame clones and drops some. This sample has roughly 730,000 clones, with under 15% found just once. Sequencing used naive CD4+ T cells from blood. Receptors were obtained from a man in his late teens or twenties with type 1 diabetes.

This clone has ten or more counts. The chain recombines TRBV30 with TRBJ2-5; D may be TRBD2 (5 bases). The ends were cut back, 2 bases at V and 2 bases at J, with 21 bases in the middle. This CDR3 has 17 amino acids. Germline loops: CDR1 GTSNPN, CDR2 SVGIG (reference sequence). The CDR3, as DNA: TGTGCCTGGAGTTTAATACCTCGGACTTGGGGACAAGAGACCCAGTACTTC. Its translation is CAWSLIPRTWGQETQYF.

The V gene is TRBV4-1, the J gene TRBJ2-3; D is perhaps TRBD2 (5 bases). Germline V lookup: CDR1 MGHRA, CDR2 YSYEKL. The V end lost 7 bases, the J end lost 1 base, and 9 bases lay between the germline ends. The CDR3 is 13 amino acids. The CDR3 nucleotides read TGCGCCAGCATGCGGGCTGGCACAGATACGCAGTATTTT. This encodes CASMRAGTDTQYF.

The rearrangement uses TRBV5-1 and TRBJ1-1; weak D call: TRBD1 (6 bases). V dropped 4 bases and J dropped 5 bases, with 21 bases sitting between them. The CDR3 consists of 16 residues. Per the germline V gene, CDR1 is SGHRS and CDR2 is YFSETQ. The CDR3 nucleotides read TGCGCCAGCAGCGCACTACAGGGACCCGGAGGGACTGAAGCTTTCTTT. Its translation: CASSALQGPGGTEAFF. Full variable domain (missing parts from reference TRBV5-1 and TRBJ1-1): KAGVTQTPRYLIKTRGQQVTLSCSPISGHRSVSWYQQTPGQGLQFLFEYFSETQRNKGNFPGRFSGRQFSNSRSEMNVSTLELGDSALYLCASSALQGPGGTEAFFGQGTRLTVV.

The rearrangement joins TRBV2 to TRBJ2-3; unclear D gene. Germline CDR1 is SNHLY and CDR2 is FYNNEI. Deletions cut 5 bases from V and 6 bases from J, with 9 bases between. The CDR3 has 12 residues. The CDR3 reads CASSLNGDTQYF. The CDR3 bases are TGTGCCAGCAGTTTGAACGGGGATACGCAGTATTTT. Drawing the rest from reference TRBV2 and TRBJ2-3, the complete variable domain is EPEVTQTPSHQVTQMGQEVILRCVPISNHLYFYWYRQILGQKVEFLVSFYNNEISEKSEIFDDQFSVERPDGSNFTLKIRSTKLEDSAMYFCASSLNGDTQYFGPGTRLTVL.

The chain uses TRBV6-1 and TRBJ1-5; TRBD1 matches at 8 bases. V trimming: 5 bases; J trimming: 5 bases; junction bases outside the gene matches: 2. Per germline, CDR1 MNHNS and CDR2 SASEGT. The CDR3 consists of 13 residues. The CDR3 loop reads CASSHRGDQPQHF. In DNA form, the CDR3 reads TGTGCCAGCAGTCACAGGGGGGATCAGCCCCAGCATTTT.

The chain has TRBV2 and TRBJ1-1; weak D call: TRBD1 (5 bases). Germline V gives CDR1 SNHLY, CDR2 FYNNEI. CDR3 length equals 13 residues. The germline V and J ends were trimmed by 7 bases and 0 bases, with 9 bases remaining between them. CDR3 nucleotides: TGTGCCAGCACGGGGGTGGTGAACACTGAAGCTTTCTTT. Translation: CASTGVVNTEAFF.

This chain connects TRBV25-1 to TRBJ1-2; a weak D match, TRBD1 (5 bases). CDR1 and CDR2 from the germline V gene are MGHDK and SYGVNS. The CDR3 contains 15 residues. The V gene lost 3 bases and the J gene lost 8 bases, with 19 bases spanning the gap. CDR3 in DNA: TGTGCCAGCAGTGACCCCCAGGGAGGGGTGGGCGGCTACACCTTC. This sequence encodes CASSDPQGGVGGYTF.

This clone was observed a handful of times. The chain combines TRBV5-1 with TRBJ1-1; D ambiguous. Trimming took 4 bases from V and 1 from J, leaving 14 bases between them. This CDR3 has 15 residues. Germline V gene lookup returns CDR1 SGHRS and CDR2 YFSETQ. In nucleotides, the CDR3 is TGCGCCAGCAGCGTAAGGACGGGAGGGAACACTGAAGCTTTCTTT. Protein product: CASSVRTGGNTEAFF. Full variable domain (outside the CDR3, taken from reference TRBV5-1 and TRBJ1-1): KAGVTQTPRYLIKTRGQQVTLSCSPISGHRSVSWYQQTPGQGLQFLFEYFSETQRNKGNFPGRFSGRQFSNSRSEMNVSTLELGDSALYLCASSVRTGGNTEAFFGQGTRLTVV.

This chain joins TRBV30 and TRBJ1-4; D is undetermined. Germline V gene sequence: CDR1 GTSNPN, CDR2 SVGIG (reference sequence). The CDR3 sequence is 12 residues long. Trimming shortened V by 3 bases and J by 0 bases, and 2 bases separated the two germline ends. CDR3 amino acids: CAWRSTNEKLFF. The CDR3 DNA follows: TGTGCCTGGAGGTCAACTAATGAAAAACTGTTTTTT.

The rearrangement links TRBV19 to TRBJ1-2; no reliable D call. The germline V gene encodes CDR1 LNHDA and CDR2 SQIVND (reference sequence). The V gene lost 4 bases and the J gene lost 6 bases, with 21 bases spanning the gap. This CDR3 spans 16 amino acids. CDR3 coding DNA: TGTGCCAGTAGTAAGAACGGGTCGAACCGTATTCATGGCTACACCTTC. Encoded protein: CASSKNGSNRIHGYTF.

In its sample, this clone was seen a few times. The J gene is TRBJ1-2, the V gene TRBV5-6, with TRBD1 matching over 9 bases. Per germline, CDR1 SGHDT and CDR2 YYEEEE. After removal of 4 bases from V and 6 bases from J, the junction contained 7 bases not matched to a gene. There are 14 residues in the CDR3. CDR3 residues: CASSLLGQGNGYTF. The CDR3 DNA sequence: TGTGCCAGCAGCCTGCTCGGACAGGGGAATGGCTACACCTTC.

This chain uses TRBV6-5 with TRBJ1-1; 10 bases match TRBD1. This CDR3 region has 15 residues. Trimming cost V 10 bases and J 1 base; bases outside gene matches: 9. The germline gives CDR1 MNHEY, CDR2 SVGAGI. The CDR3 region is CATVPGQGSNTEAFF. The DNA for the CDR3 is TGTGCCACCGTCCCGGGACAGGGGTCGAACACTGAAGCTTTCTTT.

This clone was seen only a few times. The J gene is TRBJ2-5, the V gene TRBV5-6, with D uncertain. This CDR3 region has 15 residues. Deletions cut 4 bases from V and 4 bases from J, with 17 bases between. Per the germline V gene, CDR1 is SGHDT and CDR2 is YYEEEE. The CDR3 nucleotides read TGTGCCAGCAGCCCTGCTGGTCCGCGTGCAGAGACCCAGTACTTC. It encodes CASSPAGPRAETQYF.

This rearrangement joins TRBV10-3 to TRBJ2-5; D ambiguous. Trimming pared 5 bases from V and 4 bases from J, leaving 11 bases between. CDR1 ENHRY and CDR2 SYGVKD come from the germline V gene. CDR3 size: 13 residues. For the CDR3, the DNA is TGTGCCATCAGTATCCAGAGTCGAGAGACCCAGTACTTC. Translation: CAISIQSRETQYF.

The gene calls are TRBV4-1 and TRBJ2-3; a weak D match, TRBD2 (5 bases). Trimming stripped 4 bases from V and 5 bases from J, with 16 bases between. CDR1 is MGHRA and CDR2 is YSYEKL in the germline V gene. The CDR3 is 15 amino acids. The CDR3 spells CASSRYSVELDTQYF. CDR3 nucleotide sequence: TGCGCCAGCAGCCGATATAGCGTGGAGTTAGATACGCAGTATTTT.

This clone was observed a few times. The chain carries TRBV29-1 and TRBJ1-6, with 11 bases aligning to TRBD1. Germline lookup yields CDR1 SQVTM and CDR2 ANQGSEA. The CDR3 loop spans 16 amino acids. Trimming cost V 6 bases and J 0 bases; bases outside gene matches: 4. The CDR3 region has the DNA TGCAGCGTCAGGACAGGGGGCGACTCCTATAATTCACCCCTCCACTTT. Residues: CSVRTGGDSYNSPLHF. The full variable domain, in which reference TRBV29-1 and TRBJ1-6 provide the parts outside the CDR3, is SAVISQKPSRDICQRGTSLTIQCQVDSQVTMMFWYRQQPGQSLTLIATANQGSEATYESGFVIDKFPISRPNLTFSTLTVSNMSPEDSSIYLCSVRTGGDSYNSPLHFGNGTRLTVT.

The rearrangement uses TRBV7-9 and TRBJ2-1; possibly TRBD1 or TRBD2 for D (5 bases each). Trimming left V 1 base short and J 3 bases short, with 16 bases between. The CDR3 totals 17 residues. CDR1 is SEHNR, CDR2 FQNEAQ, per germline (reference sequence). The CDR3 DNA reads TGTGCCAGCAGCTTAGTGAGGGGCGGGTCGGTCTACAATGAGCAGTTCTTC. The encoded protein is CASSLVRGGSVYNEQFF.

The table lists this clone with a few counts. V usage is TRBV30 and J usage is TRBJ1-2; no definite D call. Germline values: CDR1 GTSNPN, CDR2 SVGIG (reference sequence). This CDR3 spans 12 amino acids. The germline V and J ends were trimmed by 4 bases and 4 bases, with 10 bases remaining between them. The CDR3 DNA is TGTGCCTGGACCAGGCAGATCTATGGCTACACCTTC. Amino acid sequence: CAWTRQIYGYTF. Complete variable domain (other parts from reference TRBV30 and TRBJ1-2): SQTIHQWPATLVQPVGSPLSLECTVEGTSNPNLYWYRQAAGRGLQLLFYSVGIGQISSEVPQNLSASRPQDRQFILSSKKLLLSDSGFYLCAWTRQIYGYTFGSGTRLTVV.

This clone was seen a few times. The V and J genes are TRBV7-9 and TRBJ1-6, with a possible D match to TRBD1 (6 bases). Trimming took 5 bases from V and 0 from J, leaving 14 bases between them. The CDR3 has 17 amino acids. Germline values: CDR1 SEHNR, CDR2 FQNEAQ (reference sequence). This CDR3 is CASSLLQGSSYNSPLHF. CDR3 nucleotides: TGTGCCAGCAGCCTCCTACAGGGAAGCTCCTATAATTCACCCCTCCACTTT.

This clone turned up a few times. The same CDR3 is also encoded by other DNA sequences in this sample. The V gene is TRBV7-9, the J gene TRBJ1-6; D remains unclear. Trimming took 1 base from V and 7 from J, leaving 5 bases between them. This CDR3 has 13 amino acids. Germline loops: CDR1 SEHNR, CDR2 FQNEAQ (reference sequence). DNA of the CDR3: TGTGCCAGCAGCTTAGACTTGAATTCACCCCTCCACTTT. It translates to CASSLDLNSPLHF.

CDR3 sequence: CASRAGQGGAYEQYF. The DNA of the CDR3 is TGTGCCAGCAGGGCCGGACAGGGGGGCGCCTACGAGCAGTACTTC. The rearrangement links TRBV6-6 to TRBJ2-7, with TRBD1 matching over 10 bases. This CDR3 has 15 residues. The germline V gene has CDR1 MNHNY and CDR2 SVGAGI (reference sequence). V trimming: 6 bases; J trimming: 2 bases; junction bases outside the gene matches: 7.

The chain has TRBV7-9 and TRBJ2-3; 10 bases agree with TRBD2. Trimming at V came to 6 bases and at J to 1 base, leaving 10 bases not matched to a gene. The CDR3 contains 17 residues. Germline V gene sequence: CDR1 SEHNR, CDR2 FQNEAQ (reference sequence). DNA of the CDR3: TGTGCCAGCAGGTTGACCCTAGCGGGGGAACGCACAGATACGCAGTATTTT. Amino acids: CASRLTLAGERTDTQYF.

This chain links TRBV25-1 with TRBJ1-2; D call uncertain. Germline CDR1 is MGHDK and CDR2 is SYGVNS. The CDR3 has 13 residues. Trimming stripped 5 bases from V and 8 bases from J, with 15 bases between. This chain's CDR3 is CASSSYGSGGYTF. The DNA of the CDR3 is TGTGCCAGCAGTTCGTATGGCAGCGGGGGCTACACCTTC.

This clone was found a few times. This chain connects TRBV30 to TRBJ2-2, with a weak D call TRBD2 (6 bases). Trimming shortened V by 3 bases and J by 3 bases, and 14 bases separated the two germline ends. This CDR3 has 15 residues. The V gene's germline CDR1 is GTSNPN and CDR2 SVGIG (reference sequence). The CDR3 protein is CAWRYLASDTGELFF. The CDR3 region has the DNA TGTGCCTGGAGATATCTAGCGTCTGACACCGGGGAGCTGTTTTTT.

V gene TRBV11-2 combines with J gene TRBJ1-2; possible D gene TRBD1, 5 bases. V lost 4 bases and J lost 8, with 17 bases in between. Looked up from germline, CDR1 is SGHAT and CDR2 is FQNNGV. This CDR3 is 14 amino acids long. CDR3 protein: CASSSGTLLRGYTF. CDR3 DNA sequence: TGTGCCAGCAGCTCGGGGACCCTGCTACGCGGCTACACCTTC.